Following are 13 T cell receptor beta chains from one sample sequenced in a study of Ad26.COV2.S vaccination and SARS-CoV-2 variants (dated by TCRdb to the early 2020s). What this sample's treatment or condition label stands for: about 20 received Ad26.COV2.S at low or high dose, single or two shots; several received placebo; per-sample allocation not given. For vaccine and placebo recipients, the sequenced repertoires came from samples collected on day 63 after the first injection. Library creation used the immunoSEQ multiplex PCR assay. Sourced from immuneACCESS, this table was stored by TCRdb with only in-frame sequences that have V and J called. A share of the clones is absent; for the studies checked, an unresolved V gene accounts for under half, and the remainder has no known explanation. This sample comprises about 320,000 clones, 85% of them detected only once. Approximately 2.2% of the sample rests with the top ten.

Sequenced material: peripheral blood, taken in a trial of Ad26.COV2.S vaccine versus placebo. The receptors were gathered from a person between 18 and 59 years old who received the Ad26.COV2.S COVID-19 vaccine or a placebo.

V and J are TRBV4-1 and TRBJ2-5; D uncertain. V was trimmed by 1 base and J by 5 bases, leaving 14 bases between them. The V gene's germline CDR1 is MGHRA and CDR2 YSYEKL. The CDR3 length is 15 residues. The CDR3 DNA is TGCGCCAGCAGCCAAGGGACGTCGGTTTGGGAGACCCAGTACTTC. This translates into CASSQGTSVWETQYF.

As for this clone: The same CDR3 can be traced to other DNA sequences in this sample. V is TRBV4-2 and J is TRBJ2-3, with D possibly matching TRBD1 (6 bases). This CDR3 comprises 14 residues. Trimming removed 3 bases at V and 2 bases at J, with 9 bases between. CDR1 LGHNA and CDR2 YNFKEQ come from the germline V gene. This CDR3 is CASSQGAFTDTQYF. In nucleotides, the CDR3 is TGTGCCAGCAGCCAGGGGGCCTTCACAGATACGCAGTATTTT.

This clone was seen only a few times. The chain links TRBV6-4 to TRBJ1-5; the D gene is possibly TRBD1 (5 bases). This CDR3 spans 14 amino acids. The V gene's germline CDR1 is MRHNA and CDR2 SNTAGT. V lost 4 bases, J lost 6 bases, and 13 bases lay in between. The CDR3: CASSADTASQPQHF. The CDR3 bases are TGTGCCAGCAGTGCGGACACAGCTTCTCAGCCCCAGCATTTT.

The chain employs TRBV5-4 and TRBJ1-6, with D possibly being TRBD1 (5 bases). CDR1 SGHNT and CDR2 YYREEE come from the germline V gene (reference sequence). The CDR3 has 14 amino acids. Trimming stripped 1 base from V and 10 bases from J, with 12 bases between. The CDR3 sequence is CASSLKEDISPLHF. Here the CDR3 DNA reads TGTGCCAGCAGCTTGAAAGAGGACATCTCACCCCTCCACTTT.

A word on this clone: This sample also contains other DNA sequences that code for the same CDR3. This chain joins TRBV11-2 and TRBJ2-7; TRBD2 matches 12 bases. The CDR3 runs 15 residues. CDR1 is SGHAT, CDR2 FQNNGV, per germline. V dropped 4 bases and J dropped 3; count of bases not matched to a gene: 4. The CDR3 is CASSSSGGAFYEQYF. In nucleotides, the CDR3 is TGTGCCAGCAGCTCTAGCGGGGGGGCCTTCTACGAGCAGTACTTC.

The chain is built from TRBV19 and TRBJ1-3, with no clear D. Germline values: CDR1 LNHDA, CDR2 SQIVND (reference sequence). This CDR3 region has 15 residues. V shed 7 bases and J shed 0 bases, with 13 bases lying between them. The CDR3 region is CASISRRISGNTIYF. CDR3 nucleotide sequence: TGTGCCAGTATAAGTCGGCGGATCTCTGGAAACACCATATATTTT.

This clone was observed a handful of times. The CDR3: CASSQSRPESNQPQHF. CDR3 DNA: TGTGCCAGCAGCCAATCTAGGCCAGAAAGTAATCAGCCCCAGCATTTT. The chain is built from TRBV16 and TRBJ1-5; D unclear. The CDR3 spans 16 residues. V gave up 0 bases and J gave up 4 bases, with 13 bases separating them. CDR1 is KGHSY and CDR2 is FQNENV in the germline V gene.

The chain combines TRBV6-5 with TRBJ1-2; tentative D call: TRBD1 (5 bases). CDR3 length equals 13 residues. The V end was cut by 6 bases, the J end by 4 bases, with 12 bases between. CDR1 and CDR2 (germline): MNHEY, SVGAGI. The CDR3: CASRRGTAYGYTF. CDR3 sequence (DNA): TGTGCCAGCAGACGCGGGACGGCCTATGGCTACACCTTC.

The J gene is TRBJ2-5, the V gene TRBV5-1; 11 bases are shared with TRBD2. Losses at the gene ends were 3 bases for V and 0 bases for J; bases not matched to a gene: 1. CDR1 is SGHRS, CDR2 YFSETQ, per germline. The CDR3 consists of 15 residues. CDR3 residues: CASSSGLADQETQYF. CDR3 bases: TGCGCCAGCAGCTCGGGACTAGCGGACCAAGAGACCCAGTACTTC.

The chain joins TRBV5-6 to TRBJ1-2; 10 bases match TRBD1. The V gene end was trimmed by 3 bases and the J gene end by 6 bases; junction bases not matched to a gene: 5. The germline V gene has CDR1 SGHDT and CDR2 YYEEEE. The CDR3 is made up of 14 amino acids. Here the CDR3 reads CASSSDRGSDGYTF. Here the CDR3 DNA reads TGTGCCAGCAGCTCGGACAGGGGGTCAGATGGCTACACCTTC.

The chain combines TRBV29-1 with TRBJ1-2; the D gene is possibly TRBD1 (5 bases). Trimming pared 8 bases from V and 1 base from J, leaving 17 bases between. The CDR3 consists of 14 residues. Germline V gives CDR1 SQVTM, CDR2 ANQGSEA. In DNA form, the CDR3 reads TGCAGCCTCGGAGGTGGGGCGGGTAACTATGGCTACACCTTC. This codes for CSLGGGAGNYGYTF.

V gene TRBV7-3 combines with J gene TRBJ2-3; 7 bases are a match to TRBD1. This CDR3 contains 13 residues. Germline V gene data show CDR1 as SGHTA and CDR2 as FQGTGA. The V and J ends lost 4 bases and 5 bases, in that order; junction bases with no gene match: 3. CDR3 DNA: TGTGCCAGCAGCTCGACAGGGATAGATACGCAGTATTTT. It translates to CASSSTGIDTQYF.

The CDR3 loop is CASRSAGLNTEAFF. DNA for the CDR3: TGTGCCAGTCGTTCTGCTGGTTTGAACACTGAAGCTTTCTTT. This rearrangement joins TRBV19 to TRBJ1-1; D uncertain. CDR1 is LNHDA and CDR2 is SQIVND in the germline V gene (reference sequence). The CDR3 is 14 residues long. V shed 8 bases and J shed 0 bases, with 13 bases lying between them.